This T cell receptor (beta chain) was identified in a study of graft-versus-host responses after intestinal transplantation. Study-level results: Early after transplant, HvG declines were associated with peak levels of circulating GvH clones.

This clone appeared a single time. Its antigen remains unknown. The CDR3 covers 15 residues. Trimming removed 5 bases from V and 0 bases from J, with 14 bases in between. CDR1 is KGHSH, CDR2 LQKENI, per germline. Assay: immunoSEQ multiplex PCR; the TCRdb copy retains only in-frame clones and omits some. Of about 100,000 clones listed, roughly 84% are singletons. This clonotype was obtained from a human donor who was the organ donor for an intestinal transplant. Sequenced material: unstimulated CD4+ T cells sorted from spleen or lymph node cells, taken before transplant. The rearrangement links TRBV18 to TRBJ2-7; TRBD1 might be the D (6 bases). CDR3 coding DNA: TGTGCCAGCTCATCCCGGGACACATACTCCTACGAGCAGTACTTC. Translated: CASSSRDTYSYEQYF. The whole variable domain, remainder taken from reference TRBV18 and TRBJ2-7, is NAGVMQNPRHLVRRRGQEARLRCSPMKGHSHVYWYRQLPEEGLKFMVYLQKENIIDESGMPKERFSAEFPKEGPSILRIQQVVRGDSAAYFCASSSRDTYSYEQYFGPGTRLTVT.